A single T cell receptor (beta chain) is shown here with its context. Its cognate antigen is unknown. This entry belongs to a study of T cell responses to AZD1222 COVID-19 vaccine. Study-wide points: Vaccine-associated CD4 TCRs spanned spike, dominant at 160-218 and 743-854. Two AZD1222 doses significantly raised spike-specific TCR breadth and depth over controls.

Whether given at about 4 or about 12 weeks, second doses were pooled. Libraries were prepared by immunoSEQ multiplex PCR; TCRdb keeps only in-frame clonotypes and omits some of them. The table records more than 95,000 clones, around 83% of them present only once. The ends were cut back, 5 bases at V and 2 bases at J, with 11 bases in the middle. CDR3 length: 14 amino acids. CDR1 and CDR2 (germline): MNHEY, SVGAGI. This TCR was recovered from an adult who received the AZD1222 COVID-19 vaccine. The V gene is TRBV6-5, the J gene TRBJ2-3, with D perhaps TRBD1 (6 bases). Sequencing used peripheral blood, obtained 28 days after the second AZD1222 dose. The CDR3 sequence is CASSPRTDTDTQYF. The CDR3 DNA reads as TGTGCCAGCAGTCCACGGACAGACACAGATACGCAGTATTTT.